This TCR beta chain was obtained from a study of a mutant IDH1 vaccine in newly diagnosed glioma. As for the study in general: Earlier therapy was either radiotherapy, temozolomide, or both, and most got both.

As concerns this clone: Its specificity is not known.

Sequenced by immunoSEQ multiplex PCR; TCRdb stores in-frame clones only, minus some. The data hold 50,000 to 85,000 clones, with 84% observed a single time. Study findings and constraints: Among patients, roughly 93% showed immune responses induced by the vaccine. Changes in top peripheral clonotypes did not appear linked to pseudoprogression.

The time point is: week 23, last vaccination. Mutant IDH1 20-mer peptide, at 300 ug, made up each vaccine dose, with topical imiquimod. Donor diagnoses consisted of new WHO grade 3 or 4 IDH1-mutant, ATRX-lost astrocytomas. Sequenced here: PBMCs, sampled from a glioma patient whose treatment included an IDH1 peptide vaccine. The clonotype comes from a man aged 18 to 29 with glioma.

As DNA, the CDR3 is TGTGCCACCAGCAGAGGAGGTACTACGCTTCCCCACGAGCAGTACTTC. Translated, it gives CATSRGGTTLPHEQYF. The chain uses TRBV15 and TRBJ2-7; unclear D gene. The CDR3 consists of 16 residues. Germline values: CDR1 LNHNV, CDR2 YYDKDF (reference sequence). V lost 1 base and J 5 bases, leaving 18 bases between the germline ends. Looking up the rest from reference TRBV15 and TRBJ2-7 gives the full variable domain: DAMVIQNPRYQVTQFGKPVTLSCSQTLNHNVMYWYQQKSSQAPKLLFHYYDKDFNNEADTPDNFQSRRPNTSFCFLDIRSPGLGDTAMYLCATSRGGTTLPHEQYFGPGTRLTVT.